This TCR beta chain was observed in a study of cytomegalovirus exposure and HLA in healthy donors. Study-wide points: The majority of CMV-associated TCR beta chains were reported as apparently HLA-restricted in a later analysis. Among TCR beta chains, those listed as cytomegalovirus-associated numbered more than 150. TRBV6-2, TRBV6-3 and other indistinguishable V segments were excluded.

The primer mix had 60 Vbeta and 13 Jbeta primers. TCRdb keeps only in-frame clones here, not all; method: immunoSEQ multiplex PCR. The table has about 160,000 clones, around 78% seen once. The study sampled nominally healthy donors, though unrecorded immune exposures were likely. V dropped 2 bases and J dropped 5 bases, with 16 bases sitting between them. Germline assignment: CDR1 MDHEN and CDR2 SYDVKM. The CDR3 extends over 16 amino acids. Turning to this clone: What it binds is not known.

This sequence originates from a woman in her fifties or sixties in good health and CMV-seropositive. Sequenced material: PBMCs. This chain uses TRBV28 with TRBJ2-1, with D possibly matching TRBD2 (6 bases). The CDR3 DNA is TGTGCCAGCAGTTTAATAGCGGCAAATAAGAACAATGAGCAGTTCTTC. Amino acid sequence: CASSLIAANKNNEQFF.